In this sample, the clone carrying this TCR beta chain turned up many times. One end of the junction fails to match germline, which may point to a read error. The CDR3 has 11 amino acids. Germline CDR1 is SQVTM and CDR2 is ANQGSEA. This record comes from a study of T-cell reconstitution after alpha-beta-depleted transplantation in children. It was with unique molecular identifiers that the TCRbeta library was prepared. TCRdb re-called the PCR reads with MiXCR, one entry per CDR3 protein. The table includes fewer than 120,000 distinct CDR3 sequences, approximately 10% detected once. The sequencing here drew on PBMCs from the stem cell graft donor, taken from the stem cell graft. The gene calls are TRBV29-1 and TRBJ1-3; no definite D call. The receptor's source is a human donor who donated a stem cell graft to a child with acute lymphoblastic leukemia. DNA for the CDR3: TGCAGCTTTGAGCTAGGAAACACCATATATTTT. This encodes CSFELGNTIYF. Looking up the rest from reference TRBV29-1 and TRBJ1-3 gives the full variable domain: SAVISQKPSRDICQRGTSLTIQCQVDSQVTMMFWYRQQPGQSLTLIATANQGSEATYESGFVIDKFPISRPNLTFSTLTVSNMSPEDSSIYLCSFELGNTIYFGEGSWLTVV.